The entry below describes one TCR beta chain. This sample is part of a study of HIV-infected patients and healthy controls. Alpha and beta constant-region primers primed reverse transcription of 500 to 550 ng RNA. Separate chain-specific third strand synthesis with multiplexing indices produced the alpha and beta libraries. TCRdb re-called the 5' RACE reads with MiXCR, one entry per CDR3 protein. The sample includes around 5,000 distinct CDR3 sequences, approximately 22% of them seen just once. Follow-up blood was drawn about 14 weeks, roughly three months, after antiretroviral therapy began. All unsorted peripheral T cells were captured because whole blood was used without fractionation. Germline V gene lookup returns CDR1 LNHDA and CDR2 SQIVND (reference sequence). V was pared by 6 bases and J by 4 bases, with 5 bases of the junction left unmatched. The length of the CDR3 is 14 residues.

V gene TRBV19 combines with J gene TRBJ1-2; 10 bases align to TRBD1. The receptor was derived from an adult with HIV infection. The sample here was blood, taken during antiretroviral therapy. As DNA, the CDR3 is TGTGCCAGTAGCCCGACAGGGGGCTTCTATGGCTACACCTTC. It yields the protein CASSPTGGFYGYTF.